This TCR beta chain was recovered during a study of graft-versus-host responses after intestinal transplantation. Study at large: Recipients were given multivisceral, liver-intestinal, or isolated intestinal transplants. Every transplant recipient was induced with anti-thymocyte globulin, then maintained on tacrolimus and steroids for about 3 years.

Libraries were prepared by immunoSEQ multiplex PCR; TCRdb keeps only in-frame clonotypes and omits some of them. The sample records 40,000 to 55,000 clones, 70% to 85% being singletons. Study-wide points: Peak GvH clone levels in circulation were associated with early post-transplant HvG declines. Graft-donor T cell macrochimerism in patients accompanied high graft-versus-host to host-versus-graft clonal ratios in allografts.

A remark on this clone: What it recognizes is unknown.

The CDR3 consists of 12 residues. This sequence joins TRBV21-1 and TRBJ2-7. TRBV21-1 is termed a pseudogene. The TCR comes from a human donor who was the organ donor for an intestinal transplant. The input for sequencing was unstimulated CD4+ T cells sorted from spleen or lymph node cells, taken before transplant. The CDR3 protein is CASSPSCYEQYF. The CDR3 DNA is TGTGCCAGCAGCCCCAGCTGTTACGAGCAGTACTTC.